Shown below are 18 T cell receptor beta chains from a single sample sequenced in a study of patients and donors after allogeneic stem cell transplantation. TCRdb itself ran the RT-PCR reads through MiXCR, one entry per CDR3 protein. The data show 800,000 to 1,000,000 distinct CDR3 sequences, with under 20% seen just once and around 6% held by the top ten. The sample consisted of blood, either unsorted or a sorted T cell fraction (not recorded which). These receptors originate from a human donor who was either an allogeneic HSCT recipient or a stem cell or donor lymphocyte infusion donor (not recorded which). It is not recorded whose cells these are; they may come from a transplant donor.

The rearrangement uses TRBV7-9 and TRBJ2-2; 7 bases line up with TRBD1. Germline V CDR1 and CDR2: SEHNR, FQNEAQ (reference sequence). The CDR3 is made up of 13 amino acids. V lost 3 bases, J lost 7 bases, and 2 bases stayed unmatched. The CDR3 is CASSFRQGGELFF. CDR3 DNA: TGTGCCAGCAGCTTCAGACAGGGCGGGGAGCTGTTTTTT.

A few counts support this clonotype. The chain is built from TRBV29-1 and TRBJ1-4, with a weak D call TRBD1 (5 bases). The CDR3 sequence is 13 residues long. Trimming left V 7 bases short and J 8 bases short, with 17 bases between. In germline, CDR1 is SQVTM, CDR2 ANQGSEA. CDR3 region: CSALRDPREKLFF. The DNA for the CDR3 is TGCAGCGCTCTCCGGGACCCTCGGGAAAAACTGTTTTTT. Filled out from reference TRBV29-1 and TRBJ1-4, the complete variable domain reads SAVISQKPSRDICQRGTSLTIQCQVDSQVTMMFWYRQQPGQSLTLIATANQGSEATYESGFVIDKFPISRPNLTFSTLTVSNMSPEDSSIYLCSALRDPREKLFFGSGTQLSVL.

This clonotype was picked up many times. The rearrangement uses TRBV12-3 or TRBV12-4 and TRBJ1-2; 7 bases are a match to TRBD1. The CDR3 runs to 12 residues. The ends lost 5 bases at V and 5 bases at J; junction bases unmatched: 2. CDR3 in amino acids: CASSVGQYGYTF. The CDR3 coding sequence is TGTGCCAGCAGTGTGGGACAGTATGGCTACACCTTC.

The chain carries TRBV5-1 and TRBJ2-2; D is ambiguous. The CDR3 covers 14 residues. V dropped 4 bases and J dropped 3 bases, with 10 bases sitting between them. Germline V gene lookup returns CDR1 SGHRS and CDR2 YFSETQ. CDR3 loop: CASSQTYYTGELFF. CDR3 in DNA: TGCGCCAGCAGCCAAACATATTACACCGGGGAGCTGTTTTTT.

The gene calls are TRBV6-5 and TRBJ2-5; the D gene is possibly TRBD1 (5 bases). The CDR3 is 13 residues long. V was trimmed by 4 bases and J by 3 bases, leaving 9 bases between them. The germline CDR1 and CDR2 sequences are MNHEY and SVGAGI. In nucleotides, the CDR3 is TGTGCCAGCAGTTTCGGACATAAAGAGACCCAGTACTTC. Amino acids: CASSFGHKETQYF.

This clonotype was recorded a few times. J is TRBJ2-7 and V is TRBV7-8; possibly TRBD1 for D (5 bases). Trimming removed 3 bases from V and 3 bases from J, with 12 bases in between. The CDR3 covers 14 residues. Germline CDR1 SGHVS, CDR2 FQNEAQ. CDR3 sequence (DNA): TGTGCCAGCAGCTTGGCCGACAGTAACTACGAGCAGTACTTC. Protein: CASSLADSNYEQYF.

This clonotype was recorded a few times. The chain uses TRBV9 and TRBJ2-7, with D perhaps matching TRBD2 (7 bases). The V end lost 3 bases, the J end lost 4 bases, and 14 bases lay between the germline ends. CDR3 length: 14 amino acids. Germline CDR1 and CDR2: SGDLS and YYNGEE. CDR3 sequence reads: CASSAGGGGYEQYF. Here the CDR3 DNA reads TGTGCCAGCAGCGCCGGCGGGGGCGGGTACGAGCAGTACTTC.

This clonotype was observed a handful of times. This chain joins TRBV6-2 or TRBV6-3 and TRBJ2-3; D uncertain. CDR3 length equals 13 residues. CDR1 MNHEY and CDR2 SVGEGT come from the germline V gene. Trimming removed 7 bases at V and 3 bases at J, with 11 bases between. The DNA of the CDR3 is TGTGCCAGCATCAAAGACGGAACAGATACGCAGTATTTT. Encoded protein: CASIKDGTDTQYF.

The chain uses TRBV24-1 and TRBJ2-5; TRBD2 matches 8 bases. The CDR3 runs to 15 residues. Germline CDR1 KGHDR, CDR2 SFDVKD. V was clipped by 3 bases and J by 4 bases; unmatched bases: 6. CDR3 nucleotides: TGTGCCACCAGTGATAGGCCTAGCGGGCGAGAGACCCAGTACTTC. It specifies CATSDRPSGRETQYF.

This chain uses TRBV6-5 with TRBJ2-7; 8 bases fit TRBD1. V lost 0 bases, J lost 0 bases, and 13 bases stayed unmatched. CDR3 length equals 19 residues. Germline V gene data show CDR1 as MNHEY and CDR2 as SVGAGI. CDR3 residues: CASSYSGRGRGSNSYEQYF. In DNA form, the CDR3 reads TGTGCCAGCAGTTACTCAGGCAGGGGGCGAGGCAGCAACTCCTACGAGCAGTACTTC.

The chain recombines TRBV9 with TRBJ2-5; 7 bases match TRBD1. The CDR3 length is 15 residues. CDR1 is SGDLS and CDR2 is YYNGEE in the germline V gene. V dropped 3 bases and J dropped 2; count of bases not matched to a gene: 7. Written as DNA, the CDR3 is TGTGCCAGCAGCGAGGGACAGACGCTACAAGAGACCCAGTACTTC. Its protein product is CASSEGQTLQETQYF. The whole variable domain, filled in from reference TRBV9 and TRBJ2-5, reads DSGVTQTPKHLITATGQRVTLRCSPRSGDLSVYWYQQSLDQGLQFLIQYYNGEERAKGNILERFSAQQFPDLHSELNLSSLELGDSALYFCASSEGQTLQETQYFGPGTRLLVL.

In this sample, this clonotype turned up a few times. The CDR3 nucleotides are TGTGCCAGCAGCCCCCACCTACTTGGGGCCGGGGAGCTGTTTTTT. Amino acids: CASSPHLLGAGELFF. The V call is TRBV7-3, the J call TRBJ2-2; D gene uncertain. From germline, CDR1 is SGHTA and CDR2 FQGTGA. The germline V and J ends were trimmed by 5 bases and 6 bases, with 16 bases remaining between them. This CDR3 contains 15 residues. Supplemented by reference TRBV7-3 and TRBJ2-2, the full variable domain reads GAGVSQTPSNKVTEKGKYVELRCDPISGHTALYWYRQSLGQGPEFLIYFQGTGAADDSGLPNDRFFAVRPEGSVSTLKIQRTERGDSAVYLCASSPHLLGAGELFFGEGSRLTVL.

This chain links TRBV25-1 with TRBJ2-3; 11 nucleotides agree with TRBD2. The CDR3 consists of 15 residues. Germline CDR1 MGHDK, CDR2 SYGVNS. Unmatched junction bases numbered 4, after V lost 4 bases and J lost 4 bases. DNA of the CDR3: TGTGCCAGCAGTGTTTCTAGCGGGAGGTCAGATACGCAGTATTTT. Its protein is CASSVSSGRSDTQYF.

The chain recombines TRBV4-3 with TRBJ2-1; TRBD1 matches at 9 bases. The CDR3 contains 16 residues. CDR1 LGHNA and CDR2 YSLEER come from the germline V gene. The ends lost 0 bases at V and 4 bases at J; junction bases unmatched: 4. The CDR3 coding sequence is TGCGCCAGCAGCCAAGACCCCGGGACAGGGTACAATGAGCAGTTCTTC. This encodes CASSQDPGTGYNEQFF.

The table lists this clonotype with many counts. This sequence joins TRBV3-1 and TRBJ2-5; D gene ambiguous. CDR1 is LGHDT and CDR2 is YNNKEL in the germline V gene (reference sequence). Trimming stripped 0 bases from V and 5 bases from J, with 1 base between. The CDR3 is 11 amino acids. The DNA of the CDR3 is TGTGCCAGCAGCCAAGATGAGACCCAGTACTTC. It encodes CASSQDETQYF.

The chain recombines TRBV20-1 with TRBJ1-1, with no clear D. In germline, CDR1 is DFQATT, CDR2 SNEGSKA (reference sequence). Trimming stripped 3 bases from V and 0 bases from J, with 5 bases between. The CDR3 covers 12 residues. The CDR3 DNA is TGCAGTGCTAGCGCCTTGAACACTGAAGCTTTCTTT. Residues: CSASALNTEAFF.

This clonotype was recorded a few times. The CDR3 region is CASSLDLGRVGYTF. The CDR3 bases are TGTGCCAGCAGCTTAGATTTGGGGAGAGTAGGCTACACCTTC. The V and J genes are TRBV7-2 and TRBJ1-2; no clear D. The ends were cut back, 1 base at V and 8 bases at J, with 14 bases in the middle. CDR1 is SGHTA, CDR2 FQGNSA, per germline. The CDR3 totals 14 residues.

A few counts support this clonotype. The chain carries TRBV7-8 and TRBJ2-1; 11 bases line up with TRBD2. V shed 5 bases, J shed 9 bases, and the junction held 12 bases outside the gene matches. CDR3 length: 16 residues. The germline V gene has CDR1 SGHVS and CDR2 FQNEAQ. This chain's CDR3 is CASSLKLAGEGVEQFF. CDR3 DNA sequence: TGTGCCAGCAGCCTGAAACTAGCGGGGGAGGGAGTTGAGCAGTTCTTC.